One sample yielded the 12 T cell receptor beta chains listed below, sequenced in a study of response to subunit inactivated influenza vaccine. Using its own MiXCR run on the RT-PCR reads, TCRdb lists one record per CDR3 protein. The sample gives 500,000 or so distinct CDR3 sequences, 16% of which show up once; roughly 3% is in the top ten. Material: CD4+ T cells sorted from PBMCs, obtained approximately 25 months after vaccination. The source of these receptors is a man aged 50 to 69 who received an inactivated influenza vaccine.

This clonotype was seen ten or more times. This chain links TRBV6-1 with TRBJ2-7; possible D gene TRBD1, 6 bases. CDR3 length equals 15 residues. Germline CDR1 is MNHNS and CDR2 is SASEGT. Trimming took 0 bases from V and 0 from J, leaving 9 bases between them. The DNA of the CDR3 is TGTGCCAGCAGTGAAGCGGGGGCCAACTCCTACGAGCAGTACTTC. It yields the protein CASSEAGANSYEQYF.

The chain employs TRBV20-1 and TRBJ2-3, with TRBD2 identical over 8 bases. The CDR3 sequence is 17 residues long. From germline, CDR1 is DFQATT and CDR2 SNEGSKA (reference sequence). Unmatched junction bases numbered 13, after V lost 5 bases and J lost 0 bases. The CDR3 region is CSAPGVYSGVSTDTQYF. The CDR3 DNA is TGCAGTGCTCCCGGGGTGTATAGCGGGGTTAGCACAGATACGCAGTATTTT.

A few counts support this clonotype. V usage is TRBV21-1 and J usage is TRBJ1-2. TRBV21-1 is listed as a pseudogene. The CDR3 has 12 residues. The CDR3, as DNA: TGTGCCAGCACCAGAGGGTGCGATGGCTACACCTTC. It encodes CASTRGCDGYTF.

This rearrangement joins TRBV29-1 to TRBJ1-4; D is unresolved. The CDR3 runs 13 residues. Trimming shortened V by 7 bases and J by 4 bases, and 13 bases separated the two germline ends. The germline V gene encodes CDR1 SQVTM and CDR2 ANQGSEA. This CDR3 reads CSAQTQVNEKLFF. For the CDR3, the DNA is TGCAGCGCCCAAACTCAAGTTAATGAAAAACTGTTTTTT.

V usage is TRBV12-3 or TRBV12-4 and J usage is TRBJ2-5, with a weak D call TRBD1 (5 bases). The CDR3 has 13 amino acids. V dropped 3 bases and J dropped 2 bases, with 7 bases sitting between them. The CDR3 is CASSLDNQETQYF. CDR3 nucleotides: TGTGCCAGCAGTTTGGACAATCAAGAGACCCAGTACTTC.

In this sample, this clonotype turned up a few times. In DNA form, the CDR3 reads TGTGCCAGCAGGACACCCCCGTCCCTAATGCAGTTCTTC. Translated: CASRTPPSLMQFF. The chain combines TRBV6-2 or TRBV6-3 with TRBJ2-1; D call uncertain. CDR1 is MNHEY and CDR2 is SVGEGT in the germline V gene. The CDR3 consists of 13 residues. Trimming left V 6 bases short and J 12 bases short, with 18 bases between.

This clonotype was observed many times. The chain joins TRBV11-2 to TRBJ2-2, with TRBD1 as a possible D gene (6 bases). The V and J ends lost 5 bases and 5 bases respectively, with 12 bases between them. Per the germline V gene, CDR1 is SGHAT and CDR2 is FQNNGV. The CDR3 covers 14 residues. CDR3 amino acids: CASSAKQGTGELFF. The CDR3 nucleotides read TGTGCCAGCAGCGCAAAACAGGGAACCGGGGAGCTGTTTTTT.

This clonotype was found a few times. The V and J genes are TRBV4-1 and TRBJ1-1, with D unclear. The V gene lost 2 bases and the J gene lost 6 bases, with 16 bases spanning the gap. This CDR3 is built from 15 residues. The germline CDR1 and CDR2 sequences are MGHRA and YSYEKL. CDR3 in amino acids: CASSQLAAGFSEAFF. CDR3 in DNA: TGCGCCAGCAGCCAATTGGCGGCAGGATTCTCTGAAGCTTTCTTT.

The J gene is TRBJ2-7, the V gene TRBV20-1, with unresolved D. The CDR3 totals 11 residues. Germline V CDR1 and CDR2: DFQATT, SNEGSKA (reference sequence). The V end was cut by 0 bases, the J end by 5 bases, with 5 bases between. CDR3 amino acids: CSARDPDEQYF. For the CDR3, the DNA is TGCAGTGCTAGAGATCCCGACGAGCAGTACTTC.

This clonotype occurred a few times. The chain carries TRBV4-2 and TRBJ2-5; D is undetermined. The CDR3 is 15 amino acids. V was shortened by 0 bases and J by 5 bases, with 13 bases between the two germline ends. The germline V gene encodes CDR1 LGHNA and CDR2 YNFKEQ. The DNA of the CDR3 is TGTGCCAGCAGCCAAGACCGAAGAGGTTCCGAGACCCAGTACTTC. It codes for CASSQDRRGSETQYF.

The V gene is TRBV3-1, the J gene TRBJ2-7; 7 bases match TRBD1. Germline V gene lookup returns CDR1 LGHDT and CDR2 YNNKEL (reference sequence). The CDR3 runs to 16 residues. Trimming at V came to 3 bases and at J to 2 bases, leaving 10 bases not matched to a gene. This CDR3 reads CASSHGTGALPYEQYF. The CDR3 nucleotides read TGTGCCAGCAGCCACGGAACAGGGGCCCTTCCCTACGAGCAGTACTTC.

The chain links TRBV15 to TRBJ1-3, with D possibly matching TRBD1 (5 bases). This CDR3 contains 15 residues. Per the germline V gene, CDR1 is LNHNV and CDR2 is YYDKDF (reference sequence). Trimming pared 5 bases from V and 2 bases from J, leaving 13 bases between. CDR3 sequence reads: CATSAGLPPGNTIYF. CDR3 bases: TGTGCCACCAGCGCGGGACTTCCCCCTGGAAACACCATATATTTT.